This T cell receptor beta chain was found in a study of beta chain features in type 1 diabetes. Reverse transcribing all isolated RNA meant expressed TCRB transcripts were sequenced. Deep immunoSEQ sequencing covered naive, central memory and regulatory T cell samples. Profiling relied on immunoSEQ multiplex PCR, and the TCRdb table lists in-frame clones only, not all of them. The sample contains over 150,000 clones, 7.8% of which appear only once. Central memory, naive, regulatory and stem cell-like memory CD4+ cells were sorted by CD45RO/CCR7/CD25/CD127/CD95/CD27. All sorted populations exceeded 95% purity. CDR1 is SGHTA, CDR2 FQGNSA, per germline. This CDR3 is 15 amino acids long. V gave up 0 bases and J gave up 7 bases; unmatched junction bases: 6. This clone was seen only a few times. The antigen remains undetermined. The study's findings and limits: TCRB CDR3s were moderately but significantly shorter in Type 1 diabetes patients in all four CD4+ subsets.

V gene TRBV7-2 combines with J gene TRBJ2-3; 8 bases map to TRBD2. The sequenced sample was central memory CD4+ T cells from blood. This sequence originates from a woman aged 40 to 50 with type 1 diabetes. CDR3 in DNA: TGTGCCAGCAGCTTAGCCGGCGGGGGGCAGTATACGCAGTATTTT. Translating it yields CASSLAGGGQYTQYF.